This T cell receptor (beta chain) was identified during a study of T cells after yellow fever vaccination (dated by TCRdb to about 2019). Concerning the study at large: The SMART-Seq v4 Ultra Low Input RNA kit was used to prepare libraries from fractions with low cell numbers. Blood was drawn at multiple timepoints before and after primary and secondary immunization, with bulk PBMC replicates and cell subsets isolated. Two healthy male donors, one aged 18 to 29 and one aged 30 to 40 years, were included in the cohort. Bulk TCR alpha and beta repertoires were sequenced longitudinally to track T-cell clones before and after primary and booster YFV17D yellow fever vaccination.

V gives up 6 bases and J gives up 2 bases, and the segment between their germline ends measures 10 bases. According to the germline V gene (reference sequence), CDR1 reads WNHNN and CDR2 reads SYGVQD. From the cysteine up to the phenylalanine, the CDR3 has a length of 13 residues. Only the CDR3 DNA stays, 39 bases, in frame from base 1. General study outcomes and caveats: After the booster, most of the clones that had expanded following primary vaccination were detected again (just under 97% of CD4 and around 88% of CD8), which suggests that memory was broadly maintained. The secondary T-cell response was found to be weaker but faster than the primary response, with a peak reached on day 5 rather than on day 15. FACS-sorted repertoires could contain abundant contaminating clonotypes from the bulk population, so computational filtering was required. A small share of clonotypes was detected in both CD4 and CD8 compartments, with the overlap likely arising from convergent recombination. Because only a couple of donors were included in the study, the extent to which the findings can be generalized is limited.

What this sample's treatment or condition label stands for: live attenuated yellow fever vaccine strain. At every blood-draw timepoint, two biological replicates of bulk PBMCs were collected. PBMCs were isolated from peripheral blood using a standard Ficoll-Paque protocol. RNA was extracted with TriZol from bulk PBMCs, CD4 and CD8 fractions, and dextramer-positive and dextramer-negative fractions. TCR cDNA was synthesized by 5'RACE template switching, which introduced a universal primer site and unique molecular identifiers. Priming for cDNA synthesis came from both the TCR alpha and TCR beta constant segments. Two PCR steps were used to amplify libraries, with sample barcodes and sequencing adapters being added in the second step. Sequencing of libraries was done on Illumina HiSeq 2500 (2x100 bp) or NovaSeq (2x150 bp). The paper's data handling went like this. MIGEC was used to demultiplex reads and collapse the reads into UMI consensus sequences, and MiXCR was used for V(D)J alignment. Clonotypes responding to the vaccine were identified with edgeR on replicate PBMC samples, with the criteria of FDR below 0.01 and a log2 fold change above 5 up to day 15. Each bulk clonotype was labeled CD4 or CD8 based on which sequenced repertoire, CD4 or CD8, contained the clonotype at higher abundance. TCRdb passed the public sequencing reads through fastp at Q25 and MiXCR, retaining productive beta sequences. Entries that share a CDR3 protein sequence are merged under the most common genes and DNA. These V and J calls originate from TCRdb's pipeline instead of the authors' own analysis. In all, the sample holds some 300,000 distinct CDR3 sequences, and around 8.1% of those were seen once. The ten largest account for around 17% of the sample.

With respect to this clonotype: It has no known antigen specificity. Base quality data are lacking; no much larger clone is found one base away.

The source material was PBMCs, sampled more than 40 days after the first yellow fever vaccination. Rearrangement joined TRBV10-1 to TRBJ2-5; the D gene lacks a confident call. This TCR was recovered from a man younger than 35 who received the YFV17D yellow fever vaccine. This receptor carries the CDR3 CASSRMEQETQYF. The DNA sequence follows: TGCGCCAGCAGCCGGATGGAACAAGAGACCCAGTACTTC.